Below, 2 T cell receptor beta chains from the same sample are listed, as sequenced in a study of technical replicates of blood from a few donors. Method: immunoSEQ multiplex PCR; TCRdb's copy keeps in-frame clones and lacks some. The table lists some 74,000 clones, roughly 92% of them singletons, with approximately 0.4% in the top ten. Material for sequencing was T cells isolated from PBMCs. These receptors were obtained from a human donor in good health.

This rearrangement joins TRBV5-1 to TRBJ2-5; unclear D gene. The V end was cut by 0 bases, the J end by 2 bases, with 8 bases between. The CDR3 covers 14 residues. Germline V gene sequence: CDR1 SGHRS, CDR2 YFSETQ. The CDR3 here is CASSLVVTQETQYF. In DNA, the CDR3 is TGCGCCAGCAGCTTGGTGGTTACACAAGAGACCCAGTACTTC. The whole variable domain, filled in from reference TRBV5-1 and TRBJ2-5, reads KAGVTQTPRYLIKTRGQQVTLSCSPISGHRSVSWYQQTPGQGLQFLFEYFSETQRNKGNFPGRFSGRQFSNSRSEMNVSTLELGDSALYLCASSLVVTQETQYFGPGTRLLVL.

V and J are TRBV13 and TRBJ2-3, with D unresolved. From germline, CDR1 is PRHDT and CDR2 FYEKMQ (reference sequence). V lost 2 bases, J lost 2 bases, and 5 bases lay in between. The CDR3 contains 13 residues. The CDR3 loop is CASSLQNTDTQYF. The CDR3 DNA reads TGTGCCAGCAGCTTACAGAACACAGATACGCAGTATTTT.